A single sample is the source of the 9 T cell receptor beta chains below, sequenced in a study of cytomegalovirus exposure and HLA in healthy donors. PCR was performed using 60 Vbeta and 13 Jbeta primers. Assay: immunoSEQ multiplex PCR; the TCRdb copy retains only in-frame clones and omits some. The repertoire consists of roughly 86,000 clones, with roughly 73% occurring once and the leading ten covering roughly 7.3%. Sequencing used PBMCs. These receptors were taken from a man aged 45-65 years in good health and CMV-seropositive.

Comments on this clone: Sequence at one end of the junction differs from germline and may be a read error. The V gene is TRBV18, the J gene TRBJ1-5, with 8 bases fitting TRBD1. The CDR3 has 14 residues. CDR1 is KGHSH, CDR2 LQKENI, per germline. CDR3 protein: CASSVGQGHQPQNF. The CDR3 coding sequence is TGTGCCAGCTCAGTCGGACAGGGACATCAGCCCCAGAATTTT.

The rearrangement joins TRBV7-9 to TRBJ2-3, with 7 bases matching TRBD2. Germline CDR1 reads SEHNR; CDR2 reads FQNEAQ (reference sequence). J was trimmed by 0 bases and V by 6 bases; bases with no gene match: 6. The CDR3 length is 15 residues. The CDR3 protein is CASRPTSLSTDTQYF. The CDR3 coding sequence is TGTGCCAGCAGACCGACTAGCCTCAGCACAGATACGCAGTATTTT.

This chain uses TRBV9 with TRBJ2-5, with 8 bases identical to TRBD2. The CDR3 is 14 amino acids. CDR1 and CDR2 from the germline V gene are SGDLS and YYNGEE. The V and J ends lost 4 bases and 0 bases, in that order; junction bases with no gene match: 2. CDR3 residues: CASSLSGDQETQYF. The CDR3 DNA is TGTGCCAGCAGCCTTAGCGGGGACCAAGAGACCCAGTACTTC.

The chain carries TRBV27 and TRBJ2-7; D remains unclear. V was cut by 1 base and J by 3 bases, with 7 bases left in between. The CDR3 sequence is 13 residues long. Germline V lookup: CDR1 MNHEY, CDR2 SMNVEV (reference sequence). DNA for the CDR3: TGTGCCAGCAGTTTATGGCTCAACTACGAGCAGTACTTC. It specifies CASSLWLNYEQYF.

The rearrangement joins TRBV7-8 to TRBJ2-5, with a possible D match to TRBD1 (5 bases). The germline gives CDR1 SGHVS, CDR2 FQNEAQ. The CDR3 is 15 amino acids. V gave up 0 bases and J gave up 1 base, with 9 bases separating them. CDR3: CASSLATVIQETQYF. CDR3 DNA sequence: TGTGCCAGCAGCTTAGCGACAGTTATCCAAGAGACCCAGTACTTC.

In DNA, the CDR3 is TGTGCCAGCATGGGACAGGTAGTTGAAGCTTTCTTT. It translates to CASMGQVVEAFF. The chain has TRBV2 and TRBJ1-1; 8 nucleotides line up with TRBD1. The CDR3 runs to 12 residues. Germline V gene lookup returns CDR1 SNHLY and CDR2 FYNNEI. Trimming at V came to 7 bases and at J to 7 bases, leaving 5 bases not matched to a gene.

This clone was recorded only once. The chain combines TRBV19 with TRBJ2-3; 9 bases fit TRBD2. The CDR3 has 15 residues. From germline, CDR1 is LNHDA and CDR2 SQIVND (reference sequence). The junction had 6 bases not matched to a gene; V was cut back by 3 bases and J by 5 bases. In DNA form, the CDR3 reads TGTGCCAGTAGTATCCAGCGGGGGGAACGAGATACGCAGTATTTT. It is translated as CASSIQRGERDTQYF.

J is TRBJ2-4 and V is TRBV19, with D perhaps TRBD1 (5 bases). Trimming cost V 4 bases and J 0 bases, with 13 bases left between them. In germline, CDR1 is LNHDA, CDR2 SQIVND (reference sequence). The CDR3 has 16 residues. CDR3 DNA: TGTGCCAGTAGTACAACAGGAGTCCTAGCCAAAAACATTCAGTACTTC. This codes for CASSTTGVLAKNIQYF.

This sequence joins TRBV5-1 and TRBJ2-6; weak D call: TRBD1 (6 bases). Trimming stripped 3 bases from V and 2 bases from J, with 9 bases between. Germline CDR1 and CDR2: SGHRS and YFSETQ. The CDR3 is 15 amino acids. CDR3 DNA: TGCGCCAGCAGCTCCCAGGGGACTGGGGCCAACGTCCTGACTTTC. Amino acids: CASSSQGTGANVLTF.